The rows below give T cell receptor beta chains drawn from one sample of a study of T cell clones after liver transplantation. The assay was immunoSEQ multiplex PCR, and TCRdb's table has in-frame clones only and misses some. This sample has around 30,000 clones, with about 93% found just once. This specimen consisted of CD8+ T cells from blood, obtained 12 months after liver transplant. These TCRs come from a human patient who received a liver transplant. T cells may partly derive from the graft donor. Both conserved end residues are trimmed from each CDR3. D genes are given only for firm matches.

d_gene	len	j_gene	v_gene	CDR3aa
TRBD2	13	TRBJ2-3	TRBV6-6	ASSLTGGSADTQY
TRBD2	14	TRBJ2-1	TRBV7-9	ASSLGGLAVYNEQF
TRBD2	11	TRBJ2-3	TRBV15	ATSRLALDTQY
.	10	TRBJ2-3	TRBV7-9	ASSKNTDTQY
.	13	TRBJ1-4	TRBV6-6	ASSPETPWDEKLF
.	11	TRBJ1-1	TRBV6-5	ASSYSTGLEAF
.	10	TRBJ2-1	TRBV7-2	ASSRINNEQF
TRBD2	12	TRBJ2-1	TRBV27	ASFSGSSYNEQF
TRBD1	11	TRBJ2-5	TRBV7-3	ASSAGTGGPEY
TRBD2	14	TRBJ2-1	TRBV19	ASSTLEWGGSNEQF
TRBD2	14	TRBJ2-2	TRBV11-3	ASSPSGRETTGELF
TRBD1	13	TRBJ2-1	TRBV6-6	ASSSTGADYNEQF
.	11	TRBJ1-3	TRBV27	ASSARPGNTIY
.	12	TRBJ2-4	TRBV14	ASSQDQQENIQY
.	13	TRBJ2-3	TRBV5-4	ASSARVGPADTQY
.	15	TRBJ2-3	TRBV12-5	ASGSTTGRPPTDTQY
TRBD2	16	TRBJ2-1	TRBV7-8	ASSPWLAGVDPYNEQF
.	15	TRBJ1-1	TRBV10-3	AISESGRAQGNTEAF
.	10	TRBJ2-7	TRBV28	ASRGAGAEQY
.	14	TRBJ2-5	TRBV10-3	AISESSPLGGGTQY
.	13	TRBJ2-3	TRBV19	ASSPLGTSTDTQY
.	15	TRBJ2-7	TRBV11-2	ASSPRKIGTTTYEQY
.	11	TRBJ2-1	TRBV6-5	ASSYYPVDEQF
.	11	TRBJ1-5	TRBV11-3	ASSLGTSQPQH
.	15	TRBJ2-1	TRBV19	ASSIDQVGFVNNEQF
TRBD2	14	TRBJ2-1	TRBV4-3	ASSQDSGRGFLRQF
TRBD1	9	TRBJ2-7	TRBV11-2	ASSSRGEQY
TRBD2	12	TRBJ2-1	TRBV2	AEGGLAGVDEQF
TRBD2	13	TRBJ2-3	TRBV2	ASKGLDGPTDTQY
.	10	TRBJ2-7	TRBV7-9	ASSGSVYEQY
.	15	TRBJ2-1	TRBV27	ASSLSWGDETRNEQF
TRBD2	11	TRBJ2-1	TRBV27	ASSRGLAGEQF
.	11	TRBJ2-7	TRBV29-1	SVNGGRTYEQY
.	11	TRBJ1-1	TRBV25-1	ASREFENTEAF
.	12	TRBJ2-7	TRBV7-2	ASSFGGSSYEQY